Listed below are T cell receptor beta chains from one sample, sequenced in a study of graft-versus-host responses after intestinal transplantation. Using immunoSEQ multiplex PCR, the repertoire was profiled, and TCRdb retains in-frame clones only, with some absent. The sample records some 110,000 clones, around nine tenths being singletons. These receptors are not linked to any known antigen. Sequencing was performed on unstimulated CD4+ T cells sorted from spleen or lymph node cells, taken before transplant. These receptors originate from a human donor who was the organ donor for an intestinal transplant. Both conserved end residues are part of each CDR3.

cdr3_aa	v_call
CASERGYNEKLFF	TRBV6-1
CASSLQGRADTQYF	TRBV5-6
CASSQGTSGRGNEQFF	TRBV4-2
CASSPRSTWETQYF	TRBV19
CASSQPAKNTEAFF	TRBV11-3
CASSPNPTGASGYTF	TRBV5-1
CASSLQGTTGELFF	TRBV5-1
CASSSKTGPMNTEAFF	TRBV11-2
CASSFREPYNEQFF	TRBV7-2
CASSGEFGGTQYF	TRBV5-4
CASSSTSGKDTQYF	TRBV5-1
CASSLGLAGDEQYF	TRBV7-2
CASSRQGANEQFF	TRBV27
CASSRPIAEKLFF	TRBV4-1
CASSLDGGSSYEQYF	TRBV7-2
CASSGLQVADTQYF	TRBV10-2